The sequence of this T cell receptor (beta chain) was determined in a study of blood T cell repertoires in COVID-19. Study in general: The cDNA or gDNA used as material had been derived from T cells, B-cell-depleted T cells, or PBMCs.

Libraries were prepared by immunoSEQ multiplex PCR; TCRdb keeps only in-frame clonotypes and omits some of them. The sample carries 120,000 or so clones, around nine tenths recorded once. Germline CDR1 KGHSH, CDR2 LQKENI. This CDR3 is built from 21 residues. V lost 1 base to trimming and J lost 3 bases; unmatched junction nucleotides: 23. The rearrangement uses TRBV18 and TRBJ2-7, with 8 bases fitting TRBD1. Sequencing was done on a sample of peripheral blood. This sequence was found in a human donor in a cohort sampled during active COVID-19. The chain's CDR3 is CASSPLDPGTGEKPRVYEQYF. CDR3 bases: TGTGCCAGCTCACCACTTGATCCCGGGACAGGAGAGAAGCCGAGGGTCTACGAGCAGTACTTC.